The present T cell receptor beta chain was sequenced within a study of OX40 agonist ivuxolimab in advanced cancers. Trimming took 2 bases from V and 10 from J; bases not matched to a gene: 10. The length of the CDR3 is 15 residues. The V gene's germline CDR1 is SGHTA and CDR2 FQGTGA. This clone is a singleton in its sample. Assay: immunoSEQ multiplex PCR; the TCRdb copy retains only in-frame clones and omits some. The sample lists about 40,000 clones, around 83% seen once, with approximately 16% in the top ten. The sequences come from CD4+ or CD8+ T cells sorted from blood, collected in a trial of the OX40 agonist ivuxolimab. This clonotype originated in an adult with an advanced solid tumor such as melanoma, head and neck, liver or kidney cancer. The chain has TRBV7-3 and TRBJ2-1; 8 nucleotides agree with TRBD2. The CDR3 sequence is CASSLGTGGPGEQFF. Written as DNA, the CDR3 is TGTGCCAGCAGCTTAGGAACGGGAGGGCCGGGCGAGCAGTTCTTC.